This TCR beta chain was sequenced in a study of cytomegalovirus exposure and HLA in healthy donors (dated by TCRdb to 2017 to 2019). Regarding the complete study: In an earlier analysis of 550 to 750 of the donors, 276 Gb of sequence data and 120 million or so unique TCR beta sequences from about 190 million T cells were reported. An early release that covered approximately 600 HLA-typed donors contained approximately 300 gigabases of sequencing data and tens of millions of unique TCR sequences. Among the approximately 400 genotyped donors, approximately 76% belonged to the genetic ancestry cluster associated with self-reported Caucasian donors. The aim of the study was to test whether cataloging public T cell receptors could identify signatures of past pathogen exposure. The study profiled the T cell repertoires of fewer than 850 subjects by immunosequencing and related them to cytomegalovirus serostatus. A separate validation cohort of some 130 different subjects was used in addition to the approximately 640-subject first cohort. To predict cytomegalovirus infection status, the study combined high-throughput TCR immunosequencing, statistical association of individual TCRs with disease status, and machine learning. A later analysis re-examined previously published TCR beta repertoires from 600 to 700 donors and added high-resolution HLA genotyping to investigate patterns of TCR occurrence. Rather than using new phenotypic data, the later analysis identified candidate immune exposures from TCR beta sequences and from how often those sequences occurred across donors. An earlier analysis of around 540 of the donors applied high-throughput TCR beta sequencing to assess whether each TCR beta V gene segment acted as functional or pseudogenic. Donor age, sex, ethnicity and CMV serostatus were compiled together with the repertoire data. Genome-wide SNP genotypes for about 60% of the roughly 700 donors were used in a later genetic analysis, which treated that subset as a discovery cohort. All discovery cohort repertoires had been generated using a single sequencing platform. HLA typing included class I and class II loci at four-digit resolution. The number of typed donors differed by locus: about 620-640 for A, B, C, DRB1 and DQB1; 500 to 550 for DQA1; about 600 for DPA1; and about 450 for DPB1. About five DR-DQ haplotypes were treated as single units for association and clustering because of strong linkage in the cohort. On average, roughly 250,000 unique TCR beta nucleotide sequences were sequenced per donor among 398 genotyped donors of the cohort, with roughly 18% of those sequences being non-productive. The research as a whole found: The authors suggested that the approach could potentially be generalized to other disease states and immunological phenotypes. An earlier analysis of some 560 of the donors showed that most TCR beta V segments appeared in productive rearrangements either about 90% or about 30% of the time, which broadly matched IMGT annotations. In the study, about 150 TCR beta chains were listed as associated with cytomegalovirus. Sequencing depth was assumed to be roughly uniform across donors in the presence/absence analyses, though that assumption may not hold. In a later analysis, HLA-associated TCR beta chains were found to be more clonally expanded and to have lower generation probabilities than equally common non-associated chains. A few of the identified cytomegalovirus-associated TCR beta chains were confirmed in vitro to be specific for cytomegalovirus antigens. When HLA alleles, especially DR and DQ, strongly co-occurred, TCR associations were difficult to assign to individual alleles. In a later analysis, most CMV-associated TCR beta chains were found to appear HLA-restricted, with HLA associations seemingly driven largely by CMV exposure. The 87-base-pair reads could not distinguish some IMGT-functional V segments, including TRBV6-2 and TRBV6-3, so those segments were excluded. Linkage disequilibrium might explain the correlated functional status among segregating V segments, but an unknown experimental factor could not be excluded. Because some donors lacked HLA typing at each locus, the association tests relied only on the typed subset. Because counts were too low, seventeen rarely observed V segments, including chromosome 9 orphons, were excluded from the earlier analysis of 587 of the donors. The sequencing pipeline was judged likely to have produced a cluster of highly shared sequence variants as a technical artifact. Cytomegalovirus status was reported to be diagnosed by the classifier with high specificity and sensitivity in both the original and validation cohorts. A later analysis found that TCR association rates varied across HLA loci, with DRB1 alleles showing the most associated TCRs and HLA-C alleles the fewest. A later analysis associated 15,000 to 20,000 TCR beta sequences with specific HLA alleles at a false discovery rate of 0.05. Only TCR beta chains were sequenced in this cohort, and the absence of alpha or paired-chain data limited detectable features. A further reported finding was that TCR beta sequences accurately predicted the HLA-A and HLA-B alleles for most subjects in the first cohort. Several of the top co-occurrence clusters appeared to be linked to parvovirus B19, influenza, CMV and Epstein-Barr virus, according to a later analysis. Compared with the approximately 700-donor mean, donors in an Asian-associated ancestry cluster had fewer N-insertions in productive TCRs, according to a later genetic analysis. The only immune exposure information available for the cohort was CMV serostatus. An association between a missense DCLRE1C variant and V-gene and J-gene trimming of TCR beta chains was found in a later genetic analysis and replicated in an independent cohort. Most TCR sequences were seen in very few donors, while some public TCRs were found in many individuals.

Worth noting for this clone: Which antigen it targets is not known. Base-call qualities are not available, and no considerably larger clone is one nucleotide away.

The cohort consisted of 600 or so healthy bone marrow donors. At the time of sampling, all cohort members were nominally healthy, though unrecorded immune exposures were likely present. The donor was CMV seronegative and belonged to the group of more than 300 seronegative cohort members. A peripheral blood sample was collected from each donor, and TCR beta sequencing was performed on peripheral blood mononuclear cells. Genomic DNA extraction from the blood cell samples was performed with the Qiagen DNeasy Blood Extraction Kit. Libraries were prepared through the immunoSEQ multiplex PCR assay. A mixture of 60 forward primers for TCR Vbeta segments and 13 reverse primers for TCR Jbeta segments was used in the multiplex PCR. A multiplex PCR assay on genomic DNA amplified the CDR3 region of rearranged TCR beta genes. The Illumina HiSeq System was used to sequence the amplified TCR beta libraries as 87-base-pair reads. The study's own analysis went as follows. Across the roughly 700 repertoires, a later analysis counted 60 million to 90 million unique TCR beta chains, roughly 11 million of which were shared by at least two donors. A nearest-neighbor algorithm error-corrected the raw reads and collapsed the reads into unique sequences, merging closely related sequences to remove PCR and sequencing errors. V, D and J gene segments were assigned by aligning CDR3 sequences to IMGT reference sequences. For a sequence to be retained, a match of at least six nucleotides to both a V gene segment and a J gene segment was required. A rearrangement was called productive if the CDR3 had no stop codons and remained in frame with V and J, and every other rearrangement was called non-productive. CDR3 was defined according to IMGT convention as the region running from the second conserved V-encoded cysteine to the conserved J-encoded phenylalanine. The earlier analysis of about 610 of the donors excluded any sequence lacking an unambiguous match to a single V gene segment. In an earlier analysis of around 600 of the donors, V segments were called functional above 56.7% productive rearrangements and were called segregating when the between-donor standard deviation exceeded 5%. A statistical classification framework was built for diagnosing cytomegalovirus status from the catalog of TCR beta chain sequences. V and J gene assignment, in a later analysis, came from comparing TCR nucleotide sequences with IMGT/GENE-DB human TR gene sequences. Using the TCRdist pipeline, a later analysis assigned CDR3 sequences along with most-parsimonious VDJ recombination scenarios. In a later analysis, each TCR beta chain was defined by its CDR3 amino acid sequence together with its V-gene family, and reads without a unique V-gene family were excluded. As a way to deal with suspected cross-contamination and a sequencing artifact, a later analysis dropped hundreds of nucleotide sequences that were highly shared and had low generation probability. In a later analysis, a clonal expansion index for each public chain was calculated from normalized within-repertoire ranks of inferred template counts. In a later analysis, generation probabilities were computed with a VDJ recombination model fitted to out-of-frame rearrangements, and the resulting probabilities were checked against IGoR. A later analysis scored TCR-TCR, TCR-HLA and TCR-CMV co-occurrence with hypergeometric tests, applying a repertoire-size bias correction to TCR pairs. False discovery rates were estimated in a later analysis by permuting HLA or CMV assignments 20 times. In a later analysis, co-occurring TCRs were grouped with DBSCAN, and TCRdist sequence similarity was added when clustering was performed within HLA-allele-positive subsets. For co-occurrence clustering, repertoires with fewer than 30,000 or more than 120,000 public chains were excluded, along with roughly 5 repertoires with anomalous nucleotide sharing. As stored in TCRdb, this immuneACCESS dataset retains in-frame rearrangements with V and J assigned. A fraction of the clones does not appear; measured against another copy, unresolved V genes explain less than half of the discrepancy, and the remainder lacks a known reason. That table is the source of V, J and clone size, and D and trimming were worked out from the DNA. The sample profile shows some 200,000 clones; approximately 82% of them were found once. The ten largest clones add up to about 1.7% of the sample.

Counted from cysteine to phenylalanine, this CDR3 has 14 amino acids. The DNA shown is the 42-base CDR3, in frame from base 1. Based on the germline V gene, the CDR1 and CDR2 sequences are SGHTA and FQGNSA. V is clipped by 5 bases and J by 2 bases, and the sequence between their germline boundaries is 11 bases long. Here the chain combines TRBV7-2 and TRBJ2-3; perhaps TRBD2 is the D gene, with 5 bases matching. The specimen sequenced was PBMCs. The clonotype originates from a woman between 18 and 29 years old in good health and CMV-seronegative. The sequence in DNA is TGTGCCAGCAGCCCTAGCTTTACCACAGATACGCAGTATTTT. This yields the protein CASSPSFTTDTQYF.